The 4 T cell receptor beta chains below come from one sample, sequenced in a study of T cells in Graves' hyperthyroidism and ophthalmopathy. It was RNA transcripts that yielded the amplified TCR beta CDR3 regions. Initially, a first-round RT-PCR of the TCR CDR3 employed the HTBI primer set. TCRdb ran MiXCR on the multiplex PCR reads and lists one entry per CDR3 protein. Among fewer than 650,000 distinct CDR3 sequences listed, approximately 48% were seen once. Sequencing was performed on peripheral blood or thyroid tissue (not recorded which). These receptors all come from an adult woman with Graves' disease, either hyperthyroidism or ophthalmopathy (not recorded which).

The chain joins TRBV2 to TRBJ1-1; TRBD1 matches 7 bases. V trimming: 10 bases; J trimming: 1 base; junction bases outside the gene matches: 6. The CDR3 is 13 residues long. Germline V gives CDR1 SNHLY, CDR2 FYNNEI. CDR3 bases: TGTGCCACCAGGGGACAGCCGAACACTGAAGCTTTCTTT. Translation gives CATRGQPNTEAFF.

A word on this clonotype: The junction differs from germline at one of its ends, possibly a read error. The V gene is TRBV29-1, the J gene TRBJ2-6, with a weak D call TRBD1 (5 bases). Germline CDR1 SQVTM, CDR2 ANQGSEA. This CDR3 is built from 13 residues. CDR3 in DNA: TGCAGCGTTGAAATCTCTGGGGCCAACGTCCCGACTTTC. Its protein is CSVEISGANVPTF.

V usage is TRBV15 and J usage is TRBJ2-1; 12 bases fit TRBD1. V was pared by 1 base and J by 9 bases, with 1 base of the junction left unmatched. CDR1 and CDR2 from the germline V gene are LNHNV and YYDKDF (reference sequence). The CDR3 has 14 amino acids. Here the CDR3 reads CATSRGDRGLEQFF. The DNA of the CDR3 is TGTGCCACCAGCAGAGGGGACAGGGGGCTTGAGCAGTTCTTC.

On this clonotype itself: An end of the junction differs from the germline gene, which may be a read error. V is TRBV20-1 and J is TRBJ1-2; D is uncertain. CDR3 length equals 8 residues. Looked up from germline, CDR1 is DFQATT and CDR2 is SNEGSKA (reference sequence). Here the CDR3 DNA reads TGCAGTGCTAGAGCCGACATGTTC. Protein: CSARADMF.